The rows below give T cell receptor beta chains drawn from one sample of a study of T cells in Graves' hyperthyroidism and ophthalmopathy. TCRdb processed the multiplex PCR reads anew with MiXCR; each CDR3 protein has one entry. The sample holds some 370,000 distinct CDR3 sequences, 17% seen once. Sequencing was performed on blood. The receptor set was obtained from a woman aged 30 to 39 with Graves' hyperthyroidism that later progressed to Graves' ophthalmopathy. Both conserved end residues are part of each CDR3. D genes are given only for firm matches. Only part of the rows carry a size: once, few, many, or a class if the clone is expanded.

clone size,J gene,D gene,V gene,CDR3 DNA,CDR3 protein
few,TRBJ1-2,NA,TRBV25-1,TGTGCCAGCAGTGAACAGGGCCTCTATGGCTACACCTTC,CASSEQGLYGYTF
many,TRBJ1-6,NA,TRBV27,TGTGCCAGCAGTTTCGGGGCAGCAAGTAATTCACCCCTCCACTTT,CASSFGAASNSPLHF
few,TRBJ2-1,TRBD2,TRBV11-3,TGTGCCAGCAGCCCCCGACCCGGACTAGCGGGATACAATGAGCAGTTCTTC,CASSPRPGLAGYNEQFF
few,TRBJ2-2,NA,TRBV5-1,TGCGCCAGCAGCTTGGATACAGTAGAGGCCGGGGAGCTGTTTTTT,CASSLDTVEAGELFF
NA,TRBJ2-1,NA,TRBV10-3,TGTGCCATTAGCTTCGAATACAATGAGCAGTTCTTC,CAISFEYNEQFF
once,TRBJ1-1,NA,TRBV11-2,TGTGCCAGCAGCAGTCCAGGGCGAACTGAAGCTTTCTTT,CASSSPGRTEAFF
NA,TRBJ2-7,NA,TRBV25-1,TGTGCCAGCAGTACGGACTCGGGCAGGGAGCAGTACTTC,CASSTDSGREQYF
many,TRBJ1-5,TRBD1,TRBV30,TGTGCCTGGGACCAGGGGGTAGGCAATCAGCCCCAGCATTTT,CAWDQGVGNQPQHF
NA,TRBJ2-5,NA,TRBV19,TGTGCCAGTAGTTCCCGGGCCGGGCAAGAGACCCAGTACTTC,CASSSRAGQETQYF
NA,TRBJ2-3,TRBD2,TRBV30,TGTGCCCGGAGTGTACTCGGGGAGGGCCTCTTCACAGATACGCAGTATTTT,CARSVLGEGLFTDTQYF
many,TRBJ2-1,TRBD2,TRBV11-1,TGTGCCAGCAGCTCTAGCGGGAGCTACTCCTACAATGAGCAGTTCTTC,CASSSSGSYSYNEQFF
few,TRBJ2-1,TRBD2,TRBV29-1,TGCAGCGTGGGGCTTACTAGCGCTTACAATGAGCAGTTCTTC,CSVGLTSAYNEQFF
NA,TRBJ2-7,TRBD1,TRBV5-4,TGTGCCAGCAGCGGACCGGGACAGGGGTCCTACGAGCAGTACTTC,CASSGPGQGSYEQYF
many,TRBJ2-7,TRBD1,TRBV10-3,TGTGCCATCAGTGAGGGGGGACAGGAGACCGAGCAGTACTTC,CAISEGGQETEQYF
NA,TRBJ1-2,TRBD1,TRBV7-9,TGTGCCAGCAGCTTAAGGGACAGGAACTACACCTTC,CASSLRDRNYTF
NA,TRBJ1-3,NA,TRBV11-2,TGTGCCAGCAGCTTGTCAGCGGACACTGGAAACACCATATATTTT,CASSLSADTGNTIYF
many,TRBJ2-1,NA,TRBV4-1,TGCGCCAGCAGCCAAGATCTTGGGACATACCTTTACAATGAGCAGTTCTTC,CASSQDLGTYLYNEQFF
NA,TRBJ2-7,NA,TRBV5-1,TGCGCCAGCAGCAGCCTGCAGGGTTCCTACGAGCAGTACTTC,CASSSLQGSYEQYF
many,TRBJ2-5,TRBD1,TRBV28,TGTGCCAGCAGTCATAACAGGGGGCTAAAACTTAATAGTCGGACCCAGTACTTC,CASSHNRGLKLNSRTQYF
many,TRBJ2-5,NA,TRBV13,TGTGCCAGCAGCCTGCAGGGGGAGACCCAGTACTTC,CASSLQGETQYF
NA,TRBJ2-1,NA,TRBV5-1,TGCGCCAGCAGCTACGCTGGGACAACCCAATACAATGAGCAGTTCTTC,CASSYAGTTQYNEQFF
many,TRBJ2-7,TRBD1,TRBV6-1,TGTGCCAGCAGTGAAATGACAGGGAGCTCCTACGAGCAGTACTTC,CASSEMTGSSYEQYF
NA,TRBJ2-5,NA,TRBV19,TGTGCCAGTAGTATGGTGGCGACCCGGGAGGAGACCCAGTACTTC,CASSMVATREETQYF
many,TRBJ2-7,NA,TRBV20-1,TGCAGTGCTAGAGATTTCGGGACGGTCACCTACGAGCAGTACTTC,CSARDFGTVTYEQYF
many,TRBJ1-5,NA,TRBV3-1,TGTGCCAGCAGCCTTGGGCGGGGGGCCCATCAGCCCCAGCATTTT,CASSLGRGAHQPQHF
NA,TRBJ2-3,NA,TRBV19,TGTGCCAGTAGCCAGGGGTTCCACACAGATACGCAGTATTTT,CASSQGFHTDTQYF
few,TRBJ2-7,NA,TRBV6-2/TRBV6-3,TGTGCCAGCAGTTGCCTGTCCCAGGAGCAGTACTTC,CASSCLSQEQYF
few,TRBJ2-5,TRBD1,TRBV5-1,TGCGCCAGCAGCAGTGGACAGGGATACCAAGAGACCCAGTACTTC,CASSSGQGYQETQYF
many,TRBJ1-3,NA,TRBV29-1,TGCAGCGTTGACGGGGGAAACACCATATATTTT,CSVDGGNTIYF
NA,TRBJ2-3,TRBD2,TRBV5-1,TGCGCCAGCAGCGGCGGAGCGGGGGCAGATACGCAGTATTTT,CASSGGAGADTQYF
few,TRBJ2-7,NA,TRBV27,TGTGCCAGCAGTGCCTCCAGGGTTAGCGCCTACGAGCAGTACTTC,CASSASRVSAYEQYF
few,TRBJ1-2,NA,TRBV7-2,TGTGCCAGCAGCTCCTACAGGGAAGTCAACTATGGCTACACCTTC,CASSSYREVNYGYTF